This T cell receptor beta chain derives from a study of T cells in localized non-small cell lung cancer. The data were produced by immunoSEQ multiplex PCR, yet TCRdb's version contains in-frame clones alone and is incomplete. The top ten hold roughly 17% of the sample, which has around 33,000 clones, about 80% seen once. This clone is medium-sized (0.01 to 0.1%). CDR1 is MNHEY and CDR2 is SMNVEV in the germline V gene (reference sequence). The CDR3 runs 15 residues. V shed 4 bases, J shed 4 bases, and the junction held 6 bases outside the gene matches. Sequencing was performed on peripheral blood, taken before any cancer treatment. The chain uses TRBV27 and TRBJ2-3, with 9 bases fitting TRBD1. The sequence came from a male donor aged 60 or over with stage III squamous cell lung carcinoma. The CDR3 DNA is TGTGCCAGCAGTTACGGGACAGGGAGAGCAGATACGCAGTATTTT. It is translated as CASSYGTGRADTQYF.